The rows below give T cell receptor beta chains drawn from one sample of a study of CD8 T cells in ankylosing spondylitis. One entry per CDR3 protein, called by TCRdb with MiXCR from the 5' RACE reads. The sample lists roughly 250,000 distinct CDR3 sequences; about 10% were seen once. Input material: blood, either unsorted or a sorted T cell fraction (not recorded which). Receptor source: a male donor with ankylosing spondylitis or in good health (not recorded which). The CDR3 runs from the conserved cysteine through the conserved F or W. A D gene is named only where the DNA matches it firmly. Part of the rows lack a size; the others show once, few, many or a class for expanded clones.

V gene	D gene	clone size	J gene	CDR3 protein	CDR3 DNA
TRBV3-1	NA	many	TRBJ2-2	CASSQVRAGTGELFF	TGTGCCAGCAGCCAAGTGAGGGCGGGGACCGGGGAGCTGTTTTTT
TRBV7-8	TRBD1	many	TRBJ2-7	CASSLRQGEAYEQYF	TGTGCCAGCAGCTTAAGACAGGGTGAGGCCTACGAGCAGTACTTC
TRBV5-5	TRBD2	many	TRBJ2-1	CASSSKSGESYNEQFF	TGTGCCAGCAGCTCAAAGAGCGGGGAGTCCTACAATGAGCAGTTCTTC
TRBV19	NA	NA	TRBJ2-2	CASKGSGSGTGELFF	TGTGCCAGTAAAGGTTCCGGGAGCGGCACCGGGGAGCTGTTTTTT
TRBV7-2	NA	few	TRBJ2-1	CASNQRRGSSYNEQFF	TGTGCCAGCAATCAAAGGAGGGGAAGCTCCTACAATGAGCAGTTCTTC
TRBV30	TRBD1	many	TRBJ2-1	CAWRGLTGGDEQFF	TGTGCCTGGAGGGGGTTGACAGGGGGGGATGAGCAGTTCTTC
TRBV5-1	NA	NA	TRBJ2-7	CASSWDTEQYF	TGCGCCAGCAGTTGGGACACCGAGCAGTACTTC
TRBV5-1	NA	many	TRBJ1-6	CASSFTDSPLHF	TGCGCCAGCAGCTTCACGGATTCACCCCTCCACTTT
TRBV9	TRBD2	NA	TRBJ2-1	CASSLSGGGLFF	TGTGCCAGCAGCCTTAGCGGGGGCGGACTGTTCTTC
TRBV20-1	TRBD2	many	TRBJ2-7	CSAPGTSDSYEQYF	TGCAGTGCTCCCGGGACTAGCGACTCCTACGAGCAGTACTTC
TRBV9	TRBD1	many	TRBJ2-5	CASSVAPGQGRETQYF	TGTGCCAGCAGCGTAGCCCCGGGACAGGGGCGTGAGACCCAGTACTTC
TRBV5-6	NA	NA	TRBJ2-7	CASSSRTVSYEQYF	TGTGCCAGCAGCTCCCGGACAGTCTCCTACGAGCAGTACTTC
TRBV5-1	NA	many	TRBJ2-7	CASSSSSRYEQYF	TGCGCCAGCAGCTCCAGCAGTCGATACGAGCAGTACTTC
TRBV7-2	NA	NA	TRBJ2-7	CASSLVAAETYEQYF	TGTGCCAGCAGCTTAGTAGCGGCAGAAACCTACGAGCAGTACTTC
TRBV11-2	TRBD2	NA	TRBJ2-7	CASSPLAGGPSYEQYF	TGTGCCAGCAGCCCCTTAGCGGGAGGGCCATCCTACGAGCAGTACTTC
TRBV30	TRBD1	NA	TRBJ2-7	CAWSSRDRSYEQYF	TGTGCCTGGAGTTCACGGGACAGGAGTTACGAGCAGTACTTC
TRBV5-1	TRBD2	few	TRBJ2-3	CASSREGEDTQYF	TGCGCCAGCAGTCGGGAGGGTGAAGATACGCAGTATTTT
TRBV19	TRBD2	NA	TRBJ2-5	CASSGTSGRAQETQYF	TGTGCCAGTAGTGGGACTAGCGGGAGAGCACAAGAGACCCAGTACTTC
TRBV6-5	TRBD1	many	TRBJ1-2	CASSYDFATGGSYGYTF	TGTGCCAGCAGTTACGATTTCGCGACAGGGGGCAGCTATGGCTACACCTTC
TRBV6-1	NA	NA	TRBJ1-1	CASSENPVNTEAFF	TGTGCCAGCAGTGAAAACCCCGTGAACACTGAAGCTTTCTTT
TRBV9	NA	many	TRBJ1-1	CASSVDVNTEAFF	TGTGCCAGCAGCGTAGATGTGAACACTGAAGCTTTCTTT
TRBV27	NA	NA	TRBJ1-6	CASSLGRSNSPLHF	TGTGCCAGCAGTTTGGGACGGTCTAATTCACCCCTCCACTTT
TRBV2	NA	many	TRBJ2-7	CASSEESVVLGTYEQYF	TGTGCCAGCAGTGAAGAGTCCGTGGTTCTGGGGACCTACGAGCAGTACTTC
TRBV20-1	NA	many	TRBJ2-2	CSALALNTGIYTGELFF	TGCAGTGCCTTAGCCCTAAATACAGGGATTTACACCGGGGAGCTGTTTTTT
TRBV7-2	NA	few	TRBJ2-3	CASSAHADTQYF	TGTGCCAGCAGCGCCCATGCAGATACGCAGTATTTT
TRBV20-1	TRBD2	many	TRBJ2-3	CSAGTSGSKDTQYF	TGCAGTGCCGGGACTAGCGGGAGTAAAGATACGCAGTATTTT
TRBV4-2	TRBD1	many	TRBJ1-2	CASSQDSTGGAVGYTF	TGTGCCAGCAGCCAAGATAGTACAGGGGGAGCGGTCGGCTACACCTTC
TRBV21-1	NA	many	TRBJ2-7	CASSLQGREQYF	TGTGCCAGCAGCTTACAAGGCCGCGAGCAGTACTTC
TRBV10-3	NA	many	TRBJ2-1	CAISESSTNNEQFF	TGTGCCATCAGTGAGTCGAGCACAAACAATGAGCAGTTCTTC
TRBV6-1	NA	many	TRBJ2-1	CASSEGGRGPEQFF	TGTGCCAGCAGTGAAGGAGGACGGGGACCTGAGCAGTTCTTC
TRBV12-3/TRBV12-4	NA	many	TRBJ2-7	CASSFLARAYEQYF	TGTGCCAGCAGTTTTCTGGCCAGAGCCTACGAGCAGTACTTC
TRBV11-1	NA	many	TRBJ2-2	CASSPSGGGTGELFF	TGTGCCAGCAGCCCTAGCGGAGGGGGGACCGGGGAGCTGTTTTTT
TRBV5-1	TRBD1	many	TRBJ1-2	CASTTDRDGGYTF	TGCGCCAGCACGACTGACAGGGATGGAGGCTACACCTTC
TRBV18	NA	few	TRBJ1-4	CASSPGTAEKLFF	TGTGCCAGCTCACCCGGGACGGCCGAAAAACTGTTTTTT
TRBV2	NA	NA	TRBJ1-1	CASSVTGKTEAFF	TGTGCCAGCAGCGTCACAGGGAAGACTGAAGCTTTCTTT
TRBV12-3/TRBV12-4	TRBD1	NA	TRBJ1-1	CASNPTGDTEAFF	TGTGCCAGCAATCCGACAGGGGACACTGAAGCTTTCTTT
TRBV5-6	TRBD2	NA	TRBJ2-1	CASSLREVWKGAEQFF	TGTGCCAGCAGCTTGCGGGAGGTCTGGAAAGGGGCTGAGCAGTTCTTC
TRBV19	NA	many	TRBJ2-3	CASSIIPTGRRAFTDTQYF	TGTGCCAGTAGTATTATTCCGACAGGACGACGGGCGTTCACAGATACGCAGTATTTT
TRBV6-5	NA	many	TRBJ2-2	CASSYSQDTGELFF	TGTGCCAGCAGTTACTCCCAAGACACCGGGGAGCTGTTTTTT
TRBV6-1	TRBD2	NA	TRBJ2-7	CASSLDSGSVYEQYF	TGTGCCAGCAGCCTCGATAGCGGGAGTGTCTACGAGCAGTACTTC
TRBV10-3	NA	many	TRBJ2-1	CAILGRDNEQFF	TGTGCCATCCTCGGGAGAGACAATGAGCAGTTCTTC
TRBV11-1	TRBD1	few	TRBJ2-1	CASSLRDRGSYNEQFF	TGTGCCAGCAGCTTGCGGGACAGGGGTTCCTACAATGAGCAGTTCTTC
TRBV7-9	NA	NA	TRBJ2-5	CASTFVEEETQYF	TGTGCCAGCACCTTTGTAGAGGAAGAGACCCAGTACTTC
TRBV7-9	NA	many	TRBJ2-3	CASSLQGKRTDTQYF	TGTGCCAGCAGCTTACAGGGGAAACGAACAGATACGCAGTATTTT
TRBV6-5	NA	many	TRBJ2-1	CASSYRSTSNYNEQFF	TGTGCCAGCAGTTATCGGAGTACTAGCAACTACAATGAGCAGTTCTTC
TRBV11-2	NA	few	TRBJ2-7	CASSPRGLSSYEQYF	TGTGCCAGCAGCCCCCGTGGACTGAGCTCCTACGAGCAGTACTTC
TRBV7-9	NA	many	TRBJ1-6	CASSSGTANSPLHF	TGTGCCAGCAGCTCTGGGACGGCGAATTCACCCCTCCACTTT
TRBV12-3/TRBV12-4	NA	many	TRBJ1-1	CASTISLGGNTEAFF	TGTGCCAGCACTATTAGCCTGGGGGGCAACACTGAAGCTTTCTTT
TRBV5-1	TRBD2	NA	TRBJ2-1	CASSLVASGAYNGQFF	TGCGCCAGTAGCTTGGTGGCTAGCGGGGCCTACAATGGGCAGTTCTTC
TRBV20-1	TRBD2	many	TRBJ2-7	CSANHPSGIGYGSYEQYF	TGCAGTGCGAACCACCCTAGCGGTATCGGATACGGGTCCTACGAGCAGTACTTC
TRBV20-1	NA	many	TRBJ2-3	CSARDLTSTDTQYF	TGCAGTGCTAGAGACCTAACTAGCACAGATACGCAGTATTTT
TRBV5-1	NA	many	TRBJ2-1	CASSLDAGIWVF	TGCGCCAGCAGCTTGGATGCCGGTATTTGGGTCTTC
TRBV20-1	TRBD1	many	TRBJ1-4	CSADRQGHTEVF	TGCAGTGCTGACCGACAGGGGCACACTGAAGTTTTT
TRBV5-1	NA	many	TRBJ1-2	CASSLAPAAGYTF	TGCGCCAGCAGCTTGGCCCCGGCAGCTGGCTACACCTTC
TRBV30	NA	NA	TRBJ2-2	CTWIGSPANTGELFF	TGTACCTGGATCGGGAGCCCCGCGAACACCGGGGAGCTGTTTTTT
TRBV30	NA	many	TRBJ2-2	CAWSVGAGHTGELFF	TGTGCCTGGAGTGTAGGAGCAGGGCACACCGGGGAGCTGTTTTTT
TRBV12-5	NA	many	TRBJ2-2	CASGPGVSGELFF	TGTGCTAGTGGTCCCGGGGTCAGCGGGGAGCTGTTTTTT
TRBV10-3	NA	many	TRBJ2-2	CAISETYNTGELFF	TGTGCCATCAGTGAGACCTATAACACCGGGGAGCTGTTTTTT